The sequence of this TCR beta chain was determined in a study of T cells in Graves' hyperthyroidism and ophthalmopathy. This clonotype was found many times. The CDR3 has 14 residues. V was trimmed by 3 bases and J by 7 bases, leaving 10 bases between them. Amplification of TCR beta CDR3 regions was performed using RNA transcripts as template. The TCR CDR3 first-round RT-PCR relied on the HTBI primer set. TCRdb independently ran MiXCR on the multiplex PCR reads; one entry per CDR3 protein. This table holds 350,000 to 400,000 distinct CDR3 sequences, under 15% found once. The chain links TRBV12-3 or TRBV12-4 to TRBJ1-6, with D tentatively TRBD1 (6 bases). Sequencing was done on a sample of blood. The receptor comes from a woman aged 25 to 39 with Graves' hyperthyroidism. The CDR3 DNA reads TGTGCCAGCAGTTTGGGAGACAGGAATTCACCCCTCCACTTT. It translates to CASSLGDRNSPLHF.